This TCR beta chain was sequenced in a study of T cells in Graves' hyperthyroidism and ophthalmopathy. This CDR3 has 17 amino acids. The germline gives CDR1 KGHSH, CDR2 LQKENI. V lost 6 bases and J lost 0, with 17 bases in between. Study-level results: Blood shared most expanded thyroid clonotypes above 0.001. Ophthalmopathy was predicted by the model a median of about six months ahead of onset.

Many counts were recorded for this clonotype. Its antigen is unidentified. Pregnant or lactating patients were excluded, as were those with uncontrolled infection or other autoimmune disease. The diagnostic basis comprised clinical symptoms, serum thyroxine and TRAb, thyroid ultrasound and orbital computed tomography. Amplified regions were TCR beta CDR3 sequences from RNA transcripts. The TCR CDR3 first-round RT-PCR relied on the HTBI primer set. TCRdb used MiXCR to reprocess the multiplex PCR reads, holding one entry per CDR3 protein. The sample carries under 250,000 distinct CDR3 sequences, approximately 17% recorded once.

The sequenced sample was blood. This chain connects TRBV18 to TRBJ2-2; D unresolved. This receptor was identified in a man aged 50-59 years with Graves' hyperthyroidism. CDR3 coding DNA: TGTGCCAGCTCCCGGACCCACCCGTCGTCGAACACCGGGGAGCTGTTTTTT. It encodes CASSRTHPSSNTGELFF.